The 21 T cell receptor beta chains listed next were all sequenced from one sample in a study of kidney transplant recipient with SARS-CoV-2 infection. MiXCR, applied by TCRdb to the reads, yields one record per CDR3 protein. This table holds fewer than 250,000 distinct CDR3 sequences, 25% to 30% found once. The sequencing here drew on a blood sample, taken at baseline and between days 110 and 120 from a kidney transplant recipient. These TCRs come from a male patient aged 25-45 years who had COVID-19 and was a kidney transplant recipient. These T cells may partly come from the graft donor.

This clonotype was seen once. Since a much larger clone is just one base distant, this may be a read error. The chain uses TRBV3-1 and TRBJ1-1; D uncertain. The V end was cut by 5 bases, the J end by 4 bases, with 23 bases between. CDR1 LGHDT and CDR2 YNNKEL come from the germline V gene (reference sequence). This CDR3 is 17 amino acids long. CDR3 amino acids: CASSEYIPISIRTEAFF. The CDR3 DNA sequence: TGTGCCAGCAGCGAGTACATTCCCATTTCAATTCGCACTGAAGCTTTCTTT.

A remark on this clonotype: A much larger clone sits a single nucleotide away, making a read error possible. The J gene is TRBJ2-7, the V gene TRBV28, with 15 positions matching TRBD2. Germline-derived CDR1 and CDR2 are MDHEN and SYDVKM. This CDR3 spans 14 amino acids. CDR3 residues: CVSSAGLAGGGPSF. The CDR3 nucleotides are TGTGTCAGCAGTGCTGGACTAGCGGGAGGGGGACCCTCTTTC.

This clonotype was observed many times. The rearrangement joins TRBV7-7 to TRBJ1-2; D is ambiguous. Germline V gene sequence: CDR1 SSHAT, CDR2 FNYEAQ (reference sequence). This CDR3 is 17 amino acids long. V was clipped by 3 bases and J by 4 bases, with 21 bases between them. The CDR3 spells CASSLYRKCRKTYGYTF. In nucleotides, the CDR3 is TGTGCCAGCAGCTTGTACCGTAAGTGCCGAAAGACCTATGGCTACACCTTC.

The chain couples TRBV6-5 to TRBJ2-3; possibly TRBD2 for D (5 bases). The CDR3 has 15 amino acids. V lost 4 bases and J lost 0, with 11 bases in between. Germline CDR1 and CDR2: MNHEY and SVGAGI. The CDR3 here is CASSFPRRSTDTQYF. DNA for the CDR3: TGTGCCAGCAGTTTCCCCCGGAGGAGCACAGATACGCAGTATTTT.

This clonotype was recorded many times. V and J are TRBV10-3 and TRBJ2-2; D is unclear. Germline V gene data show CDR1 as ENHRY and CDR2 as SYGVKD. V lost 0 bases, J lost 5 bases, and 10 bases lay in between. The CDR3 spans 15 residues. CDR3: CAISESPPGTGELFF. The CDR3 DNA reads as TGTGCCATCAGTGAGTCTCCCCCTGGAACCGGGGAGCTGTTTTTT.

Turning to this clonotype: Being one base from a much bigger clone, this may be a read error. The chain recombines TRBV5-1 with TRBJ1-2, with D hard to call. The CDR3 extends over 16 amino acids. The ends were cut back, 7 bases at V and 4 bases at J, with 23 bases in the middle. Germline loops: CDR1 SGHRS, CDR2 YFSETQ. CDR3 sequence (DNA): TGCGCCAGCGGCGGTGTATCGGTTCGAAAGACCTATGGCTACACCTTC. It specifies CASGGVSVRKTYGYTF.

This clonotype was observed many times. The chain has TRBV7-9 and TRBJ2-5; D remains ambiguous. The CDR3 consists of 14 residues. With 3 bases removed from V and 1 base from J, the gap between germline ends came to 9 bases. Per germline, CDR1 SEHNR and CDR2 FQNEAQ (reference sequence). The CDR3 loop reads CASSFRGSQETQYF. The CDR3 DNA reads as TGTGCCAGCAGCTTTAGAGGCTCCCAAGAGACCCAGTACTTC.

This clonotype has a single count. A read error may explain this, as a much larger clone is one base away. The V gene is TRBV11-2, the J gene TRBJ1-2; no clear D. The CDR3 is 17 residues long. Germline lookup yields CDR1 SGHAT and CDR2 FQNNGV. The CDR3 nucleotides are TGTGCCAGCAGCTGCGTAGGAACAAGCAGAAAGACCTATGGCCACACCTTC. Its protein is CASSCVGTSRKTYGHTF.

This clonotype has just a few counts. The rearrangement links TRBV12-3 or TRBV12-4 to TRBJ2-1; TRBD2 matches at 14 bases. V lost 5 bases and J lost 6; bases outside the gene matches: 6. This CDR3 spans 16 amino acids. CDR3 coding DNA: TGTGCCAGCAGTAGTCCGGGACTAGCGGGAGCCAATGAGCAGTTCTTC. Translated, it gives CASSSPGLAGANEQFF.

Of note for this clonotype: A much more abundant neighbour one base away suggests this may be a read error. The chain links TRBV6-8 to TRBJ2-1; tentative D call: TRBD2 (6 bases). Germline CDR1 is MNHGY and CDR2 is SAAAGT. Trimming took 6 bases from V and 6 from J, leaving 12 bases between them. The CDR3 length is 13 residues. The CDR3 spells CASRELALNEQFF. DNA for the CDR3: TGTGCCAGCAGGGAACTAGCTCTCAATGAGCAGTTCTTC.

About this clonotype: This sequence may be a read error, since a much larger clone differs from it by one base. The rearrangement joins TRBV5-1 to TRBJ1-6; D is perhaps TRBD1 (6 bases). The germline gives CDR1 SGHRS, CDR2 YFSETQ. CDR3 length: 14 amino acids. The CDR3 DNA reads as TGCACCAGCAGCCACCGGACAGCCAATTCACCCCTCCACTTT. Amino acids: CTSSHRTANSPLHF.

In regard to this clonotype: This may stem from a read error, because a much larger clone lies one nucleotide away. In DNA form, the CDR3 reads TGTGCCAGCAGTGGACGGCAGGGGAACGCTGAAGCTTTCTTT. Translation gives CASSGRQGNAEAFF. This chain uses TRBV2 with TRBJ1-1; D might be TRBD1 (6 bases). This CDR3 spans 14 amino acids. The V gene's germline CDR1 is SNHLY and CDR2 FYNNEI.

Points on this clonotype: One junction end does not reproduce the germline sequence, and a read error may be involved. The rearrangement uses TRBV11-2 and TRBJ2-3, with D perhaps matching TRBD2 (7 bases). CDR1 and CDR2 from the germline V gene are SGHAT and FQNNGV. The CDR3 runs to 16 residues. CDR3 in DNA: TGTACCAGCAGCTTAGGGGGAGGGCCCAGATTAGATACGCAGTATTTT. Translated: CTSSLGGGPRLDTQYF. The whole variable domain, filled in from reference TRBV11-2 and TRBJ2-3, reads EAGVAQSPRYKIIEKRQSVAFWCNPISGHATLYWYQQILGQGPKLLIQFQNNGVVDDSQLPKDRFSAERLKGVDSTLKIQPAKLEDSAVYLCTSSLGGGPRLDTQYFGPGTRLTVL.

The table lists this clonotype with many counts. The chain has TRBV15 and TRBJ1-6; no reliable D call. Trimming took 3 bases from V and 6 from J, leaving 3 bases between them. Looked up from germline, CDR1 is LNHNV and CDR2 is YYDKDF (reference sequence). The CDR3 is made up of 12 amino acids. The DNA for the CDR3 is TGTGCCACCAGCAGTCCTAATTCACCCCTCCACTTT. Translated, it gives CATSSPNSPLHF.

This clonotype was observed many times. The V and J genes are TRBV3-1 and TRBJ1-2; no clear D. The CDR3 length is 17 residues. V was trimmed by 5 bases and J by 4 bases, leaving 23 bases between them. Germline V CDR1 and CDR2: LGHDT, YNNKEL (reference sequence). CDR3 region: CASSGLYTLRKTYGYTF. CDR3 sequence (DNA): TGTGCCAGCAGCGGACTCTACACCCTTCGAAAGACCTATGGCTACACCTTC.

Regarding this clonotype: This could be a read error, since a much larger clone is one nucleotide away. The CDR3 nucleotides are TGTGCCTGGAATAGGAGGGGATCGGGCTACACCTTC. The encoded protein is CAWNRRGSGYTF. The chain has TRBV30 and TRBJ1-2, with D possibly being TRBD1 (5 bases). The CDR3 is 12 residues long. The germline V and J ends were trimmed by 4 bases and 8 bases, with 14 bases remaining between them. The germline gives CDR1 GTSNPN, CDR2 SVGIG (reference sequence).

In this sample, this clonotype turned up a few times. The chain links TRBV6-5 to TRBJ2-2; 11 positions match TRBD2. This CDR3 region has 14 residues. The V and J ends lost 8 bases and 5 bases, in that order; junction bases with no gene match: 4. Germline V lookup: CDR1 MNHEY, CDR2 SVGAGI. The CDR3 is CASFLAGGTGELFF. DNA for the CDR3: TGTGCCAGCTTCCTAGCGGGAGGAACCGGGGAGCTGTTTTTT.

This clonotype was seen many times. This sequence joins TRBV12-3 or TRBV12-4 and TRBJ2-1, with 8 nucleotides matching TRBD1. V was pared by 7 bases and J by 10 bases, with 9 bases of the junction left unmatched. CDR3 length: 13 amino acids. In nucleotides, the CDR3 is TGTGCCAGCACAACAGGGGGGAAGTTGGAGCAGTTCTTC. This translates into CASTTGGKLEQFF.

This chain links TRBV11-2 with TRBJ2-1; 8 bases fit TRBD1. The germline CDR1 and CDR2 sequences are SGHAT and FQNNGV. The CDR3 spans 15 residues. J lost 3 bases, V lost 5 bases, and 6 bases had no gene match. The CDR3 DNA follows: TGTGCCAGCAGCGCCGACAGGGGACTCTACAATGAGCAGTTCTTC. This sequence encodes CASSADRGLYNEQFF.

In this sample, this clonotype turned up many times. DNA for the CDR3: TGTGCCAGCAGTTACGGGGATACGCAGTATTTT. This translates into CASSYGDTQYF. The V and J genes are TRBV6-5 and TRBJ2-3; D remains unclear. Germline lookup yields CDR1 MNHEY and CDR2 SVGAGI. V dropped 2 bases and J dropped 6 bases, with 3 bases sitting between them. The CDR3 loop spans 11 amino acids.

This clonotype has ten or more counts. The chain joins TRBV9 to TRBJ2-1; 10 nucleotides line up with TRBD1. The CDR3 length is 15 residues. The germline V gene encodes CDR1 SGDLS and CDR2 YYNGEE. J was trimmed by 10 bases and V by 1 base; bases with no gene match: 8. The DNA of the CDR3 is TGTGCCAGCAGCGTAAAGACAGGGGGCCTCCCCGAGCAGTTCTTC. Amino acids: CASSVKTGGLPEQFF.